This TCR beta chain stems from a study of response to subunit inactivated influenza vaccine. Study results and limitations: Only a handful of new T cells, the authors suggested, are recruited with each seasonal influenza vaccination.

TCRdb passed the RT-PCR reads through MiXCR, listing each CDR3 protein once. The sample contains around 570,000 distinct CDR3 sequences, about 10% of which appear only once. Remarks on this clonotype: Its cognate antigen is unknown.

In addition, the sample was reused for a study of T cells expressing NK-cell markers. This second study notes: With UMIs, 5'RACE template switching was used to make TCR beta cDNA. Investigators obtained TCR beta repertoires from sorted CD3+CD56+NKG2C+, CD3+CD56+NKG2C- and CD3+CD56-NKG2C+ T cells. A range of 1.0-7.0% of CD8+ T cells consisted of dominant NKG2C+ clonotypes in six donors. In several donors, dominant clonotypes made up roughly 28.3-65% of CD3+CD56-NKG2C+ cells.

The TCR originated in a man aged 45-60 years who received an inactivated influenza vaccine. The sequenced sample was PBMCs from blood, obtained on the day of vaccination.

This chain's CDR3 is CASSQGWTGLAKNIQYF. The CDR3 DNA reads as TGTGCCAGCAGCCAGGGTTGGACAGGGTTAGCCAAAAACATTCAGTACTTC. The chain combines TRBV4-2 with TRBJ2-4; 8 bases are shared with TRBD1. The CDR3 spans 17 residues. With V trimmed by 3 bases and J by 0 bases, 7 bases remained unmatched. The V gene's germline CDR1 is LGHNA and CDR2 YNFKEQ.